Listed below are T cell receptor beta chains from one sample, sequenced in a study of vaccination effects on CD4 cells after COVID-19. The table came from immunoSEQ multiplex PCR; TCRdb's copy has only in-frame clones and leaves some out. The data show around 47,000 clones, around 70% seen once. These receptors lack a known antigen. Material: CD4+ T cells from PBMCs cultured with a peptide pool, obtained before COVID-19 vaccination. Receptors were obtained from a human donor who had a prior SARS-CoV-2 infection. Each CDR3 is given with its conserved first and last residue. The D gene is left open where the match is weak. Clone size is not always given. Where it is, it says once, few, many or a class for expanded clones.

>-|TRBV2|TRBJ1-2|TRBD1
TGTGCCAGCAGTGGGGACAGGGGGCGAGAGGGCTACACCTTC
CASSGDRGREGYTF
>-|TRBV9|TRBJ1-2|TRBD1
TGTGCCAGCAGCGCAGGGACAGATACCTCCTATGGCTACACCTTC
CASSAGTDTSYGYTF
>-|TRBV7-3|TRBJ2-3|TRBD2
TGTGCCAGCAGCTTAGGCCTAGCGGCAGATACGCAGTATTTT
CASSLGLAADTQYF
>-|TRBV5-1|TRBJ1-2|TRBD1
TGCGCCAGCAGCGTTGGGACAGCGACCACCTATGGCTACACCTTC
CASSVGTATTYGYTF
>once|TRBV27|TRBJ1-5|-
TGTGCCAGCAGTTTATTAGTGGGCAATCAGCCCCAGCATTTT
CASSLLVGNQPQHF
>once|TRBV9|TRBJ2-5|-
TGTGCCAGCAGCGTAGGATCTAGGAAAGAGACCCAGTACTTC
CASSVGSRKETQYF
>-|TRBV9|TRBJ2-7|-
TGTGCCAGCAGCGTATCCACAGGGACTGTGCAGTACTTC
CASSVSTGTVQYF
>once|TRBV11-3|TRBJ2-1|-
TGTGCCAGCAGCTTACCGCGGCGGGGACAGACGGGTGAGCAGTTCTTC
CASSLPRRGQTGEQFF
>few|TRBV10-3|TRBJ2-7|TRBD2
TGTGCCATCAGTGAAGGACTAGCGGGGCCTATCTACGAGCAGTACTTC
CAISEGLAGPIYEQYF
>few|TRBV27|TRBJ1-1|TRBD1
TGTGCCAGCAGTCCCCGACAGGGGGCGAACACTGAAGCTTTCTTT
CASSPRQGANTEAFF
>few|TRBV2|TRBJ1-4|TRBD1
TGTGCCAGCAGGGATACGCACAGGGGCTATGGGGAAAAACTGTTTTTT
CASRDTHRGYGEKLFF
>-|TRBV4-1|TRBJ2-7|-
TGCGCCAGCAGCCAAGTTCAGAGCGAGCAGTACTTC
CASSQVQSEQYF
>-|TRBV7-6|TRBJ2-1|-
TGTGCCAGCAGCTTAGTAACAGGGAAGAATGAGCAGTTCTTC
CASSLVTGKNEQFF
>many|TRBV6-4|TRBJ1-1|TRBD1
TGTGCCAGCAGTGACTCATCAGGGGGCTACACTGAAGCTTTCTTT
CASSDSSGGYTEAFF
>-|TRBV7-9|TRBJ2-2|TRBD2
TGTGCCAGCAGCTTAGCGCAGAGCGGGGAGAACACCGGGGAGCTGTTTTTT
CASSLAQSGENTGELFF
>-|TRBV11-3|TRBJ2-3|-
TGTGCCAGCAGCCCTCGACCAGATACGCAGTATTTT
CASSPRPDTQYF
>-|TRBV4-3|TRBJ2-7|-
TGCGCCAGCAGCCAAGGACACCGAAACTCCTACGAGCAGTACTTC
CASSQGHRNSYEQYF
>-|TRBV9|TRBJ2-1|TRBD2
TGTGCCAGCAGCGTAGGTAGCGGGACCTACAATGAGCAGTTCTTC
CASSVGSGTYNEQFF
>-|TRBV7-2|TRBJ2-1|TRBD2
TGTGCCAGCAGCTTAAGGGCTAGCGGGGGCCTCTACAATGAGCAGTTCTTC
CASSLRASGGLYNEQFF
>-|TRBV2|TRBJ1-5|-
TGTGCCAGCAGTTATGACAGCAGAATTAGCAATCAGCCCCAGCATTTT
CASSYDSRISNQPQHF
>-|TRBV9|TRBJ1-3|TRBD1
TGTGCCAGCAGCCGTGACAGGGCTGGAAACACCATATATTTT
CASSRDRAGNTIYF
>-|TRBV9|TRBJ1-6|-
TGTGCCAGCAGCGGGGGACTTGCGCGCTCCTATAATTCACCCCTCCACTTT
CASSGGLARSYNSPLHF
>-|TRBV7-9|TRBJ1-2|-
TGTGCCAGCAGCTTAAACTTCGCTAACTATGGCTACACCTTC
CASSLNFANYGYTF
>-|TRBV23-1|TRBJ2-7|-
TGCGCCAGCAATAGTCGACTTACTTCCTACGAGCAGTACTTC
CASNSRLTSYEQYF
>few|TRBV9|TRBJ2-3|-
TGTGCCAGCAGCGTAGGGCCCAGGCCAGATACGCAGTATTTT
CASSVGPRPDTQYF
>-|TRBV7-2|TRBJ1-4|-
TGTGCCAGCAGCTTAGTGGTTACAACTAATGAAAAACTGTTTTTT
CASSLVVTTNEKLFF
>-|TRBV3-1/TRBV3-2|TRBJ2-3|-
TGTGCCAGCAGCCAAGATCGGGGCCGCCCGCAGTATTTT
CASSQDRGRPQYF
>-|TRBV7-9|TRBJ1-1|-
TGTGCCAGCAGCTTAGACTCTAACACTGAAGCTTTCTTT
CASSLDSNTEAFF
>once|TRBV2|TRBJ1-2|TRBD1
TGTGCCAGCACCGAAGGGACAGGGTCGGTTGGCTACACCTTC
CASTEGTGSVGYTF
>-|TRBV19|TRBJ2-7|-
TGTGCCAGTAGTATTGGCTGGAACTCCTACGAGCAGTACTTC
CASSIGWNSYEQYF
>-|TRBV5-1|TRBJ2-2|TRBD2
TGCGCCAGCCGACGGACTAGCGGCACCGGGGAGCTGTTTTTT
CASRRTSGTGELFF
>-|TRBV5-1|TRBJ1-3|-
TGCGCCAGCAGCCGAGGCGGGGTCGAAGGAAACACCATATATTTT
CASSRGGVEGNTIYF
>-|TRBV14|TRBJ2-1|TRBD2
TGTGCCAGCAGCCGCCTGGGTGCGGGGGACTACAATGAGCAGTTCTTC
CASSRLGAGDYNEQFF